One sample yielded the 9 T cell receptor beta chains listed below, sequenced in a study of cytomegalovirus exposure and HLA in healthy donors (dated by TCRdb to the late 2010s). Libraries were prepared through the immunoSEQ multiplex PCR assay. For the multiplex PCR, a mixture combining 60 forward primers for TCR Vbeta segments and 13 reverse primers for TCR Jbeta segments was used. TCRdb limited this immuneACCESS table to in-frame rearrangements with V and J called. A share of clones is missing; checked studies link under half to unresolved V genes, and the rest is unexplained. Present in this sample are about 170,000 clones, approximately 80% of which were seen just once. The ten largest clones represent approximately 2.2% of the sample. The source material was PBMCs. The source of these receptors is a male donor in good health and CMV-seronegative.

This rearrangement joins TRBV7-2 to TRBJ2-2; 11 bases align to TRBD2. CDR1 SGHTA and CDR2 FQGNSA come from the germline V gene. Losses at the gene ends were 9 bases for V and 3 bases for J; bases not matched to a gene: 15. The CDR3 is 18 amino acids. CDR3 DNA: TGTGCCAGAGGTTTGCGACTAGCGGGAAGAGGGTACACCGGGGAGCTGTTTTTT. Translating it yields CARGLRLAGRGYTGELFF.

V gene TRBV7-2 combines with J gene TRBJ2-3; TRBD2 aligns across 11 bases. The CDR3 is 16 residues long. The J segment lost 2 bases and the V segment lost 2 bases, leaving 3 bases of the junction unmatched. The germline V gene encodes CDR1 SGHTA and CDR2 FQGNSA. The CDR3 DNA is TGTGCCAGCAGCTTATGGGGACTAGCGGACACAGATACGCAGTATTTT. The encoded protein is CASSLWGLADTDTQYF.

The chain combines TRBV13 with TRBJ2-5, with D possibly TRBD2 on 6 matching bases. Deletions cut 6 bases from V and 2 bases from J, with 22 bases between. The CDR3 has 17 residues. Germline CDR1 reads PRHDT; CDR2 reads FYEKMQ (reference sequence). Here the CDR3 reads CASSFRAPGLGQETQYF. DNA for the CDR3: TGTGCCAGCAGTTTTCGAGCTCCGGGACTGGGACAAGAGACCCAGTACTTC.

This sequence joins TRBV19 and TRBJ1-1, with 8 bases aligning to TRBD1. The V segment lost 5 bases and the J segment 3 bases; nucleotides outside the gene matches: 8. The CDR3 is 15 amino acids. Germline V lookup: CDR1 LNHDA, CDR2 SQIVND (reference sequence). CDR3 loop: CASSWAGGTDTEAFF. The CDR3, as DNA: TGTGCCAGTAGTTGGGCAGGGGGCACTGACACTGAAGCTTTCTTT.

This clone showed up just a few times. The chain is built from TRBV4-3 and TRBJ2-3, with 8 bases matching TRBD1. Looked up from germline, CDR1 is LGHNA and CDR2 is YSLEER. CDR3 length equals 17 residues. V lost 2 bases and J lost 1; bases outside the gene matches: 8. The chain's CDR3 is CASSQLSTGAGTDTQYF. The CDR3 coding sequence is TGCGCCAGCAGCCAACTCTCGACAGGGGCGGGCACAGATACGCAGTATTTT.

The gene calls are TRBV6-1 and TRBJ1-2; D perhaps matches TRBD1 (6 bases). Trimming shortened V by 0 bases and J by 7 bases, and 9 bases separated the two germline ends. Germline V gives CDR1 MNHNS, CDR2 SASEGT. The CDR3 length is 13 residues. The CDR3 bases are TGTGCCAGCAGTGAAGCAGGGGGTTTTGGCTACACCTTC. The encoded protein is CASSEAGGFGYTF.

Here the CDR3 reads CATSRDQFQGQTNQPQHF. The CDR3 DNA sequence: TGTGCCACCAGCAGAGATCAATTCCAGGGACAAACTAATCAGCCCCAGCATTTT. The rearrangement joins TRBV15 to TRBJ1-5; D may be TRBD1 (6 bases). Per germline, CDR1 LNHNV and CDR2 YYDKDF (reference sequence). There are 18 residues in the CDR3. The V end was cut by 0 bases, the J end by 4 bases, with 19 bases between.

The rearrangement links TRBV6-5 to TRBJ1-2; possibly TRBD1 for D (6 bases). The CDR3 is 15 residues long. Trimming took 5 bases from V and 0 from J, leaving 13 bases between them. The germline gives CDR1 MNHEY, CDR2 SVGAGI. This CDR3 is CASSPRTEANYGYTF. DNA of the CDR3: TGTGCCAGCAGTCCAAGGACAGAAGCTAACTATGGCTACACCTTC.

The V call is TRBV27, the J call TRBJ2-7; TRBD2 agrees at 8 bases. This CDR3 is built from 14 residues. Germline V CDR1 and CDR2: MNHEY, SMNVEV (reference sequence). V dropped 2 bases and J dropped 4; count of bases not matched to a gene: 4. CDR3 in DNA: TGTGCCAGCAGTTTAAAGCGGGGGAAGTACGAGCAGTACTTC. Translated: CASSLKRGKYEQYF.